Listed here are 7 T cell receptor beta chains from one sample, sequenced in a study of cytomegalovirus exposure and HLA in healthy donors. It was with 60 Vbeta and 13 Jbeta primers that the PCR ran. Clones were read by immunoSEQ multiplex PCR, and TCRdb kept only the in-frame ones, dropping some. The sample lists approximately 130,000 clones; nearly 80% were seen once. The sequenced material came from PBMCs. Receptors originate from a male donor in good health and CMV-seronegative.

This sequence joins TRBV2 and TRBJ2-2; tentative D call: TRBD1 (6 bases). The germline V gene encodes CDR1 SNHLY and CDR2 FYNNEI. This CDR3 is built from 14 residues. The germline V and J ends were trimmed by 6 bases and 2 bases, with 10 bases remaining between them. The CDR3 loop reads CASRLQGNTGELFF. The CDR3 coding sequence is TGTGCCAGCAGGTTACAGGGTAACACCGGGGAGCTGTTTTTT. Looking up the rest from reference TRBV2 and TRBJ2-2 gives the full variable domain: EPEVTQTPSHQVTQMGQEVILRCVPISNHLYFYWYRQILGQKVEFLVSFYNNEISEKSEIFDDQFSVERPDGSNFTLKIRSTKLEDSAMYFCASRLQGNTGELFFGEGSRLTVL.

V gene TRBV4-3 combines with J gene TRBJ2-1, with a weak D call TRBD2 (6 bases). The CDR3 extends over 13 amino acids. From germline, CDR1 is LGHNA and CDR2 YSLEER. Trimming took 4 bases from V and 8 from J, leaving 12 bases between them. CDR3 residues: CASSLSWEDEQFF. The CDR3 DNA follows: TGCGCCAGCAGCCTGAGTTGGGAGGATGAGCAGTTCTTC.

V and J are TRBV7-2 and TRBJ2-3, with D perhaps matching TRBD2 (6 bases). Germline V gene data show CDR1 as SGHTA and CDR2 as FQGNSA. The V end was cut by 5 bases, the J end by 3 bases, with 12 bases between. The CDR3 has 14 amino acids. This CDR3 is CASSVVGGTDTQYF. The DNA for the CDR3 is TGTGCCAGCAGCGTCGTCGGGGGAACAGATACGCAGTATTTT. Supplemented by reference TRBV7-2 and TRBJ2-3, the full variable domain reads GAGVSQSPSNKVTEKGKDVELRCDPISGHTALYWYRQSLGQGLEFLIYFQGNSAPDKSGLPSDRFSAERTGGSVSTLTIQRTQQEDSAVYLCASSVVGGTDTQYFGPGTRLTVL.

The chain joins TRBV5-1 to TRBJ1-6, with 9 bases lining up with TRBD1. The V and J ends lost 4 bases and 7 bases, in that order; junction bases with no gene match: 6. This CDR3 spans 15 amino acids. Germline lookup yields CDR1 SGHRS and CDR2 YFSETQ. CDR3 sequence: CASSPWDRANSPLHF. The CDR3 DNA reads TGCGCCAGCAGCCCCTGGGACAGGGCAAATTCACCCCTCCACTTT.

The J gene is TRBJ2-7, the V gene TRBV30; 9 positions agree with TRBD1. This CDR3 spans 14 amino acids. The germline V gene encodes CDR1 GTSNPN and CDR2 SVGIG (reference sequence). CDR3 coding DNA: TGTGCTGGAACCGGGACAGGGAGCTTCTACGAGCAGTACTTC. It is translated as CAGTGTGSFYEQYF.

V usage is TRBV4-1 and J usage is TRBJ1-6; no definite D call. The CDR3 spans 15 residues. Trimming removed 1 base at V and 7 bases at J, with 11 bases between. CDR1 and CDR2 from the germline V gene are MGHRA and YSYEKL. The DNA of the CDR3 is TGCGCCAGCAGCCAAGGGGCAGGCAACAATTCACCCCTCCACTTT. This encodes CASSQGAGNNSPLHF.

This chain uses TRBV7-8 with TRBJ2-7; a possible D gene is TRBD1 (6 bases). The V gene lost 1 base and the J gene lost 3 bases, with 10 bases spanning the gap. This CDR3 comprises 14 residues. Germline CDR1 reads SGHVS; CDR2 reads FQNEAQ. The CDR3 region has the DNA TGTGCCAGCAGCTTAGTACAGGGTGACTACGAGCAGTACTTC. Residues: CASSLVQGDYEQYF.